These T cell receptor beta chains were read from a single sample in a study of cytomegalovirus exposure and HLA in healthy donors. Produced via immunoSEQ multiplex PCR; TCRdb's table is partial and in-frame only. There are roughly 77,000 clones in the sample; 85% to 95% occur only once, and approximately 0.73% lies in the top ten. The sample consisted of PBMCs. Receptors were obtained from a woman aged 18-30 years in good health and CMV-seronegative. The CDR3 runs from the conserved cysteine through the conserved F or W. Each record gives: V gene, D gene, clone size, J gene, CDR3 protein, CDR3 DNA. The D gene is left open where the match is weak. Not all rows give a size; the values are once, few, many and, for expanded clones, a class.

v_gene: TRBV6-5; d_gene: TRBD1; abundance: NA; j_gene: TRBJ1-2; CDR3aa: CASSETGGHGYTF; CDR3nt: TGTGCCAGCAGCGAGACAGGGGGGCACGGCTACACCTTC
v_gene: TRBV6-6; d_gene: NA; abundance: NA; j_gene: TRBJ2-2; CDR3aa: CACSGSFATGELFF; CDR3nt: TGTGCCTGCTCGGGGTCTTTTGCCACCGGGGAGCTGTTTTTT
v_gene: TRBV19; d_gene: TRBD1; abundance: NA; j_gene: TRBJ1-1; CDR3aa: CASSIAGGNEAFF; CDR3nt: TGTGCCAGTAGTATTGCAGGGGGCAACGAAGCTTTCTTT
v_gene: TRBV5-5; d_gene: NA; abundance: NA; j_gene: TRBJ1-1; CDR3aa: CASSLRGTEAFF; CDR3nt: TGTGCCAGCAGCCTCAGGGGAACTGAAGCTTTCTTT
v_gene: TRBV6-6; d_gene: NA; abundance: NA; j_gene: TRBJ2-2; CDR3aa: CASSSGNTGELFF; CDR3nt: TGTGCCAGCAGTTCCGGGAACACCGGGGAGCTGTTTTTT
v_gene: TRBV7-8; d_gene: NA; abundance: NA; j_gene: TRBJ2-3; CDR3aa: CASSSRLDRSTDTQYF; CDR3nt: TGTGCCAGCAGCTCCCGTTTAGACAGGAGCACAGATACGCAGTATTTT
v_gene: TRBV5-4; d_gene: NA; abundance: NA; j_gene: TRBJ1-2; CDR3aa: CASSLVGQDYGYTF; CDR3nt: TGTGCCAGCAGCTTGGTTGGGCAGGACTATGGCTACACCTTC
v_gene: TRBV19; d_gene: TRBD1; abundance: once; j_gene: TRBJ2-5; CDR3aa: CASRAEGATQYF; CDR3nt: TGTGCCAGTAGGGCAGAGGGGGCGACCCAGTACTTC
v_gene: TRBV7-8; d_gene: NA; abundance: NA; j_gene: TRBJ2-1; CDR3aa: CASSLMVRQFF; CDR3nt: TGTGCCAGCAGCTTAATGGTGAGGCAGTTCTTC
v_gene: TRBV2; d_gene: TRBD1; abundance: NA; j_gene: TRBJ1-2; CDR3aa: CASSTTGAPYYGYTF; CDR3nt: TGTGCCAGCAGTACCACAGGGGCCCCTTACTATGGCTACACCTTC
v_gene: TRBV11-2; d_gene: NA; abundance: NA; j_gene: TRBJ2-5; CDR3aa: CASSSIVSGDRETQYF; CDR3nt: TGTGCCAGCAGCTCTATAGTGTCCGGGGATCGAGAGACCCAGTACTTC
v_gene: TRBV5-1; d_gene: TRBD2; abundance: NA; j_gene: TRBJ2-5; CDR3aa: CASSWGTSGIRETQYF; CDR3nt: TGCGCCAGCAGCTGGGGGACTAGCGGGATTAGGGAGACCCAGTACTTC
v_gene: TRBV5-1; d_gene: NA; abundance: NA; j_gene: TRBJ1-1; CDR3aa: CASRAPRGNTEAFF; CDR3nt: TGCGCCAGCAGGGCCCCAAGGGGGAACACTGAAGCTTTCTTT
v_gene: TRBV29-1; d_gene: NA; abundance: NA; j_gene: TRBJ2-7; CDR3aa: CSVEREPYEQYF; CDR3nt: TGCAGCGTTGAGCGGGAACCCTACGAGCAGTACTTC
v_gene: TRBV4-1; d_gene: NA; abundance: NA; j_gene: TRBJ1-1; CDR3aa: CASRQIGQGKTEAFF; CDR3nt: TGCGCCAGCCGTCAGATAGGGCAGGGCAAAACTGAAGCTTTCTTT
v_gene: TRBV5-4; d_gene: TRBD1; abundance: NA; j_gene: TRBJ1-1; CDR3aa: CASSPGTRQGLNTEAFF; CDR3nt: TGTGCCAGCAGCCCGGGGACTCGACAGGGCTTGAACACTGAAGCTTTCTTT
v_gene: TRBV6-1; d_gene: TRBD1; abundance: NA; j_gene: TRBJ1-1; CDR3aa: CASTRQGKVEAFF; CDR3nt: TGTGCCAGCACTCGACAGGGGAAGGTTGAAGCTTTCTTT
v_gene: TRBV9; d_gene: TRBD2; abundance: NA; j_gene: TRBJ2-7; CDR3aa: CASSEEGDGGSSYEQYF; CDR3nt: TGTGCCAGCAGCGAGGAGGGTGACGGCGGGAGCTCCTACGAGCAGTACTTC
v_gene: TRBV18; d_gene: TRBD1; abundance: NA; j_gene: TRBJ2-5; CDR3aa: CASSPSWDRAETQYF; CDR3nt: TGTGCCAGCTCACCGTCCTGGGACAGGGCGGAGACCCAGTACTTC
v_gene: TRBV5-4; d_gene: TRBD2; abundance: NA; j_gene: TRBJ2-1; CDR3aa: CASSQGLAAPQGEQFF; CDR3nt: TGTGCCAGCAGCCAGGGACTAGCGGCTCCTCAGGGTGAGCAGTTCTTC
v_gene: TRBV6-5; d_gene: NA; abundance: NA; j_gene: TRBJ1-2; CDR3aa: CASSRRAGFYGYTF; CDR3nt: TGTGCCAGCAGCCGTCGGGCGGGCTTCTATGGCTACACCTTC
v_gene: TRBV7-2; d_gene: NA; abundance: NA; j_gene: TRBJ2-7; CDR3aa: CASSRRTDLSYEQYF; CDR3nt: TGTGCCAGCAGCCGCAGGACAGATCTCTCCTACGAGCAGTACTTC
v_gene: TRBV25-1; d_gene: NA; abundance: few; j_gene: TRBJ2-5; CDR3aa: CASSEIRGAQYF; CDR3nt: TGTGCCAGCAGTGAAATCAGGGGGGCCCAGTACTTC
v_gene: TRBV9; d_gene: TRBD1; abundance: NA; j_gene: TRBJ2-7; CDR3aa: CASSPRTGAAGEQYF; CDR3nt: TGTGCCAGCAGCCCACGGACAGGGGCCGCGGGGGAGCAGTACTTC
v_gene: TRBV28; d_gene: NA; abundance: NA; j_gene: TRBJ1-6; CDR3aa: CASSFVESNSPLHF; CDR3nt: TGTGCCAGCAGTTTCGTAGAATCTAATTCACCCCTCCACTTT
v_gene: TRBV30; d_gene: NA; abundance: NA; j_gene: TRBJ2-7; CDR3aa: CAWRTATFLQYF; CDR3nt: TGTGCCTGGAGAACAGCCACCTTCCTGCAGTACTTC
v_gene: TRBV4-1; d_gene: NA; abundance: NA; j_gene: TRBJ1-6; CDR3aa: CASRKFPEWNSPLHF; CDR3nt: TGCGCCAGCAGGAAATTCCCGGAGTGGAATTCACCCCTCCACTTT
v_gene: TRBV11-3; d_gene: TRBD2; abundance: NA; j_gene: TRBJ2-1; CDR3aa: CASSSSGSSYNEQFF; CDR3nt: TGTGCCAGCAGCTCTAGCGGAAGCTCCTACAATGAGCAGTTCTTC
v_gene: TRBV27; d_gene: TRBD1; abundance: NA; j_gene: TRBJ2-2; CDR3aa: CASSRDRVNTGELFF; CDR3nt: TGTGCCAGCAGCAGAGACAGGGTAAACACCGGGGAGCTGTTTTTT
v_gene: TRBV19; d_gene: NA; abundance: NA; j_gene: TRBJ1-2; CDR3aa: CASSRDKIYGYTF; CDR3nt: TGTGCCAGTAGCCGAGATAAAATCTATGGCTACACCTTC
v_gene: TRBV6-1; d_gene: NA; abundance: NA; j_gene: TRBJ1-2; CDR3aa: CASSVDRTNYGYTF; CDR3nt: TGTGCCAGCAGTGTAGACAGGACTAACTATGGCTACACCTTC
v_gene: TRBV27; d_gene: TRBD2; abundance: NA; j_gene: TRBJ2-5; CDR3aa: CASSLRSGGSKGETQYF; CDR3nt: TGTGCCAGCAGTTTACGGAGCGGGGGCTCCAAGGGAGAGACCCAGTACTTC
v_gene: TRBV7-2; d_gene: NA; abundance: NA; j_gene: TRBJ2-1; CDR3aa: CASQGGGIYNEQFF; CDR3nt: TGTGCCAGCCAAGGGGGGGGGATCTACAATGAGCAGTTCTTC
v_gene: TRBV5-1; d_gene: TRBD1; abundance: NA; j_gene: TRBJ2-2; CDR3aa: CASIAQGSAGELFF; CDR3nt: TGCGCCAGCATCGCACAGGGGTCCGCCGGGGAGCTGTTTTTT
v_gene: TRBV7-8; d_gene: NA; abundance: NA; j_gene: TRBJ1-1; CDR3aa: CATTSYGISLSNTEAFF; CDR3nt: TGTGCCACCACCTCCTACGGGATCTCTCTAAGCAACACTGAAGCTTTCTTT
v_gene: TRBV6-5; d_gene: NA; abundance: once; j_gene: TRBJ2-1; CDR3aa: CASSRQVYNEQFF; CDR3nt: TGTGCCAGCAGTCGACAGGTCTACAATGAGCAGTTCTTC
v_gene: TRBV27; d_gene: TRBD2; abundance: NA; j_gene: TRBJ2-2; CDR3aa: CASSSIPGLAGVTGELFF; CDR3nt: TGTGCCAGCAGTTCCATTCCGGGACTAGCGGGAGTCACCGGGGAGCTGTTTTTT
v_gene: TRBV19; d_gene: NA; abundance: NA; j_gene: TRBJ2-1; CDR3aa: CASSMGRNEQFF; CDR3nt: TGTGCCAGTAGTATGGGGCGAAATGAGCAGTTCTTC
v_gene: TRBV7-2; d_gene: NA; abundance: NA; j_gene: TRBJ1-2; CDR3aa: CASSLDEGTKGGYTF; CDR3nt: TGTGCCAGCAGCTTAGATGAGGGTACTAAGGGCGGCTACACCTTC
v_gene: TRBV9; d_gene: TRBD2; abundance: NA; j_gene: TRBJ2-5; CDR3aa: CASSETQGTSGRIGETQYF; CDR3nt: TGTGCCAGCAGCGAGACCCAGGGGACTAGCGGGAGGATAGGGGAGACCCAGTACTTC
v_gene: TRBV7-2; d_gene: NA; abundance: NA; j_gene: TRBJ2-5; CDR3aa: CASSLGRRETQYF; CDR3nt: TGTGCCAGCAGCTTGGGGCGTAGGGAGACCCAGTACTTC
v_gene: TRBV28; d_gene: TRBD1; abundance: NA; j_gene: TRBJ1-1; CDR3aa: CASSVDRGEAFF; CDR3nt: TGTGCCAGCAGTGTAGACAGGGGAGAAGCTTTCTTT
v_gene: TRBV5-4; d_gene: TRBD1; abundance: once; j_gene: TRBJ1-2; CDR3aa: CASSLDSGGYYGYTF; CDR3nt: TGTGCCAGCAGCTTGGACTCAGGGGGGTACTATGGCTACACCTTC
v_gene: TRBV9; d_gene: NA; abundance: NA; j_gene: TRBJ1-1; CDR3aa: CASSAEVLGTEAFF; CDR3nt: TGTGCCAGCAGCGCAGAGGTCTTGGGCACTGAAGCTTTCTTT
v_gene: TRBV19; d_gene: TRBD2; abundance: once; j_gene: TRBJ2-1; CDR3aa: CASSLNVAGGPYNEQFF; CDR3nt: TGTGCCAGTAGTCTAAACGTAGCGGGAGGGCCTTACAATGAGCAGTTCTTC
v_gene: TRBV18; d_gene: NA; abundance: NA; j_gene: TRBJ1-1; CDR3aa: CASHTGRNTEAFF; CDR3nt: TGTGCCAGCCATACAGGGAGAAACACTGAAGCTTTCTTT
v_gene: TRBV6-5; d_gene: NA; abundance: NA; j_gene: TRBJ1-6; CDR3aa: CASSYRAPGTHSPLHF; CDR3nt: TGTGCCAGCAGTTACAGGGCACCAGGGACTCATTCACCCCTCCACTTT
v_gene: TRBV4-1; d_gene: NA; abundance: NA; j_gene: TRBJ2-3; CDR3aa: CASSPQGGRTDTQYF; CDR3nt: TGCGCCAGCAGCCCCCAGGGGGGAAGGACAGATACGCAGTATTTT
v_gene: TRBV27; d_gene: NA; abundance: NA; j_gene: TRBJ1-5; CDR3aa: CASSLGRGQPQHF; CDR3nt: TGTGCCAGCAGTCTCGGAAGGGGACAGCCCCAGCATTTT
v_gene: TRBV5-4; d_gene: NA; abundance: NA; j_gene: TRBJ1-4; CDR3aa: CASTQGEKLFF; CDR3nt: TGTGCCAGCACCCAGGGTGAAAAACTGTTTTTT
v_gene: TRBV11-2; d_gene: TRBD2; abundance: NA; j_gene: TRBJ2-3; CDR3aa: CASSSFWTSRDTQYF; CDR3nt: TGTGCCAGCAGCTCCTTTTGGACTAGCAGAGATACGCAGTATTTT
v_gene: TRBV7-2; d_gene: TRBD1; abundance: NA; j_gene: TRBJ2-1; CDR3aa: CASSLGGTGAYNEQFF; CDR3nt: TGTGCCAGCAGCTTAGGGGGGACAGGGGCCTACAATGAGCAGTTCTTC
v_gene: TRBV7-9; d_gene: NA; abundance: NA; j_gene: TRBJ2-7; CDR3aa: CASSYSSRSSEQYF; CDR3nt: TGTGCCAGCAGCTACTCATCGAGATCCTCCGAGCAGTACTTC
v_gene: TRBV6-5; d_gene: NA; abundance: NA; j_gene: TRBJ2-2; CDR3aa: CASSYPRQGSGELFF; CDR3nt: TGTGCCAGCAGTTACCCTCGGCAGGGTTCCGGGGAGCTGTTTTTT